The 27 T cell receptor beta chains given below trace back to one sample, sequenced in a study of T cells in Graves' hyperthyroidism and ophthalmopathy. The CDR3 regions of TCR beta were amplified from RNA transcripts. A first-round RT-PCR of the TCR CDR3 used the HTBI primer set. MiXCR, applied by TCRdb to the multiplex PCR reads, yields one record per CDR3 protein. In the table there are about 380,000 distinct CDR3 sequences, approximately 12% of which are singletons. The specimen sequenced was blood. The receptors were sampled from a man aged 25 to 45 with Graves' hyperthyroidism that later progressed to Graves' ophthalmopathy.

This clonotype was picked up many times. The rearrangement joins TRBV5-1 to TRBJ1-2; D gene unclear. The V gene lost 0 bases and the J gene lost 8 bases, with 8 bases spanning the gap. CDR1 and CDR2 (germline): SGHRS, YFSETQ. CDR3 length: 12 amino acids. Here the CDR3 reads CASSLVGFGYTF. The CDR3 DNA reads as TGCGCCAGCAGCTTGGTCGGGTTCGGCTACACCTTC.

This clonotype was seen a few times. The chain combines TRBV5-5 with TRBJ2-1, with D perhaps matching TRBD1 (6 bases). The germline CDR1 and CDR2 sequences are SGHKS and YYEKEE (reference sequence). V shed 4 bases and J shed 2 bases, with 13 bases lying between them. The length of the CDR3 is 15 residues. CDR3 in amino acids: CASSTTGSPYNEQFF. As DNA, the CDR3 is TGTGCCAGCAGCACTACAGGGAGCCCCTACAATGAGCAGTTCTTC. The variable domain in full, completed from reference TRBV5-5 and TRBJ2-1, reads DAGVTQSPTHLIKTRGQQVTLRCSPISGHKSVSWYQQVLGQGPQFIFQYYEKEERGRGNFPDRFSARQFPNYSSELNVNALLLGDSALYLCASSTTGSPYNEQFFGPGTRLTVL.

V usage is TRBV27 and J usage is TRBJ1-5, with 10 bases that match TRBD1. Germline V gene sequence: CDR1 MNHEY, CDR2 SMNVEV (reference sequence). This CDR3 spans 17 amino acids. Unmatched junction bases numbered 7, after V lost 3 bases and J lost 2 bases. The CDR3 DNA follows: TGTGCCAGCAGTTTCCTGGGACAGGGGCGACGCAATCAGCCCCAGCATTTT. This gives the protein CASSFLGQGRRNQPQHF.

The chain has TRBV25-1 and TRBJ1-1, with D unresolved. This CDR3 region has 11 residues. Germline CDR1 MGHDK, CDR2 SYGVNS. Trimming pared 3 bases from V and 5 bases from J, leaving 4 bases between. The CDR3 nucleotides read TGTGCCAGCAGTGATCTTACTGAAGCTTTCTTT. This codes for CASSDLTEAFF.

In this sample, this clonotype turned up many times. The chain carries TRBV12-3 or TRBV12-4 and TRBJ2-5; 10 positions match TRBD2. V was pared by 6 bases and J by 5 bases, with 6 bases of the junction left unmatched. The CDR3 runs to 14 residues. CDR3 sequence reads: CASSQSGGAETQYF. In DNA form, the CDR3 reads TGTGCCAGCAGCCAGAGCGGGGGGGCTGAGACCCAGTACTTC.

This clonotype showed up many times. CDR3 coding DNA: TGTGCCAGCGGGGACAGGGAGAACACTGAAGCTTTCTTT. It encodes CASGDRENTEAFF. The chain recombines TRBV6-1 with TRBJ1-1; 9 positions match TRBD1. V was clipped by 8 bases and J by 1 base; unmatched bases: 2. This CDR3 is 13 amino acids long. From germline, CDR1 is MNHNS and CDR2 SASEGT.

The sample holds many counts of this clonotype. This rearrangement joins TRBV6-1 to TRBJ2-7, with 7 bases lining up with TRBD2. CDR1 and CDR2 from the germline V gene are MNHNS and SASEGT. J lost 3 bases, V lost 6 bases, and 8 bases had no gene match. CDR3 length: 14 amino acids. CDR3 protein: CASSWGPGGYEQYF. In DNA, the CDR3 is TGTGCCAGCAGCTGGGGACCGGGGGGCTACGAGCAGTACTTC.

The CDR3: CASSHTQGPPNYGYTF. CDR3 DNA: TGTGCCAGCAGCCACACGCAGGGACCTCCTAACTATGGCTACACCTTC. The gene calls are TRBV4-2 and TRBJ1-2; D perhaps matches TRBD1 (5 bases). CDR3 length equals 16 residues. Trimming stripped 3 bases from V and 0 bases from J, with 14 bases between. Germline V gives CDR1 LGHNA, CDR2 YNFKEQ.

Ten or more counts support this clonotype. The gene calls are TRBV6-5 and TRBJ2-7, with D possibly TRBD1 on 5 matching bases. The germline V gene encodes CDR1 MNHEY and CDR2 SVGAGI. There are 15 residues in the CDR3. Trimming stripped 0 bases from V and 4 bases from J, with 13 bases between. CDR3 DNA sequence: TGTGCCAGCAGTTACTCGACAGACAGTAAATACGAGCAGTACTTC. Translated: CASSYSTDSKYEQYF.

The table lists this clonotype with a few counts. A much larger clone lies one base from this, so it may be a read error. The V and J genes are TRBV7-9 and TRBJ1-1, with 7 bases identical to TRBD1. Germline CDR1 reads SEHNR; CDR2 reads FQNEAQ (reference sequence). This CDR3 has 14 residues. V gave up 5 bases and J gave up 0 bases; unmatched junction bases: 3. The CDR3 sequence: CASSQTGMNTEAFF. The CDR3 DNA follows: TGTGCCAGCAGCCAGACAGGGATGAACACTGAAGCTTTCTTT. The variable domain in full, completed from reference TRBV7-9 and TRBJ1-1, reads DTGVSQNPRHKITKRGQNVTFRCDPISEHNRLYWYRQTLGQGPEFLTYFQNEAQLEKSRLLSDRFSAERPKGSFSTLEIQRTEQGDSAMYLCASSQTGMNTEAFFGQGTRLTVV.

In its sample, this clonotype was seen many times. V gene TRBV20-1 combines with J gene TRBJ2-5, with TRBD1 as a possible D gene (5 bases). With 3 bases removed from V and 4 bases from J, the gap between germline ends came to 9 bases. Germline V CDR1 and CDR2: DFQATT, SNEGSKA (reference sequence). This CDR3 comprises 12 residues. CDR3: CSARIGVETQYF. The CDR3 DNA follows: TGCAGTGCTAGGATAGGGGTAGAGACCCAGTACTTC.

This clonotype was recorded at least ten times. The gene calls are TRBV6-1 and TRBJ1-5; D is unresolved. Trimming stripped 7 bases from V and 3 bases from J, with 10 bases between. CDR1 and CDR2 (germline): MNHNS, SASEGT. This CDR3 contains 13 residues. The CDR3 sequence is CASMRAVNQPQHF. CDR3 DNA: TGTGCCAGCATGAGGGCAGTCAATCAGCCCCAGCATTTT.

This clonotype was detected a few times. The V call is TRBV7-2, the J call TRBJ1-1, with TRBD1 as a possible D gene (5 bases). V lost 5 bases to trimming and J lost 5 bases, with 15 bases between them. CDR1 is SGHTA and CDR2 is FQGNSA in the germline V gene. CDR3 size: 14 residues. The CDR3 region is CASSRGGSETEAFF. CDR3 nucleotides: TGTGCCAGCAGCCGGGGCGGTTCGGAGACTGAAGCTTTCTTT. The whole variable domain, filled in from reference TRBV7-2 and TRBJ1-1, reads GAGVSQSPSNKVTEKGKDVELRCDPISGHTALYWYRQSLGQGLEFLIYFQGNSAPDKSGLPSDRFSAERTGGSVSTLTIQRTQQEDSAVYLCASSRGGSETEAFFGQGTRLTVV.

The V and J genes are TRBV27 and TRBJ2-3; tentatively, D is TRBD2 (6 bases). The CDR3 runs 16 residues. Trimming removed 5 bases from V and 4 bases from J, with 19 bases in between. Germline values: CDR1 MNHEY, CDR2 SMNVEV (reference sequence). The DNA for the CDR3 is TGTGCCAGCAGTAGGGGACTCCCCGTCGGTCCAGATACGCAGTATTTT. Residues: CASSRGLPVGPDTQYF.

The table lists this clonotype with many counts. The chain has TRBV12-3 or TRBV12-4 and TRBJ1-6; D gene uncertain. The CDR3 runs to 15 residues. The V gene lost 2 bases and the J gene lost 2 bases, with 7 bases spanning the gap. CDR3 in DNA: TGTGCCAGCAGTTTAATGAGTCCCTATAATTCACCCCTCCACTTT. This encodes CASSLMSPYNSPLHF.

This clonotype was found many times. The rearrangement joins TRBV28 to TRBJ2-3; 10 nucleotides agree with TRBD2. Germline CDR1 MDHEN, CDR2 SYDVKM. The CDR3 covers 15 residues. Unmatched junction bases numbered 5, after V lost 3 bases and J lost 5 bases. CDR3 nucleotide sequence: TGTGCCAGCAGTTTCAGCGGGGGGGCCAGAGATACGCAGTATTTT. Its translation: CASSFSGGARDTQYF. Using reference TRBV28 and TRBJ2-3 for the parts outside the CDR3, the full variable domain is DVKVTQSSRYLVKRTGEKVFLECVQDMDHENMFWYRQDPGLGLRLIYFSYDVKMKEKGDIPEGYSVSREKKERFSLILESASTNQTSMYLCASSFSGGARDTQYFGPGTRLTVL.

In this sample, this clonotype turned up many times. The gene calls are TRBV7-9 and TRBJ2-3, with 7 bases aligning to TRBD2. Losses at the gene ends were 4 bases for V and 2 bases for J; bases not matched to a gene: 12. Germline assignment: CDR1 SEHNR and CDR2 FQNEAQ (reference sequence). CDR3 length: 17 residues. The CDR3 is CASSSPAWEGPTDTQYF. The CDR3 DNA follows: TGTGCCAGCAGCTCCCCCGCGTGGGAGGGACCCACAGATACGCAGTATTTT.

The V gene is TRBV12-5, the J gene TRBJ2-4, with D uncertain. V lost 5 bases, J lost 0 bases, and 14 bases lay in between. There are 16 residues in the CDR3. CDR1 and CDR2 from the germline V gene are LGHNT and FRNRAP. The CDR3 region has the DNA TGTGCTAGTGGTGCCGTAACCGCTCTAGCCAAAAACATTCAGTACTTC. This sequence encodes CASGAVTALAKNIQYF.

This clonotype was picked up many times. This CDR3 reads CASSLGGVQPQHF. The CDR3 bases are TGTGCCAGCAGCTTGGGAGGGGTTCAGCCCCAGCATTTT. V and J are TRBV5-6 and TRBJ1-5; the D gene is possibly TRBD1 (5 bases). Looked up from germline, CDR1 is SGHDT and CDR2 is YYEEEE. With 0 bases removed from V and 6 bases from J, the gap between germline ends came to 7 bases. The CDR3 is 13 residues long.

In its sample, this clonotype was seen a few times. The chain uses TRBV6-5 and TRBJ2-7; D possibly corresponds to TRBD1 (5 bases). Trimming took off 2 bases at V and 3 bases at J, with 11 bases between the two ends. Germline V lookup: CDR1 MNHEY, CDR2 SVGAGI. The CDR3 covers 14 residues. Here the CDR3 DNA reads TGTGCCAGCAGTTACCAGGACACGGACTACGAGCAGTACTTC. Its protein product is CASSYQDTDYEQYF.

This clonotype has only a few counts. V usage is TRBV5-1 and J usage is TRBJ1-1, with 7 bases aligning to TRBD1. CDR1 is SGHRS, CDR2 YFSETQ, per germline. V shed 6 bases, J shed 2 bases, and the junction held 10 bases outside the gene matches. The CDR3 extends over 15 amino acids. The CDR3 DNA sequence: TGCGCCAGCAACAAACAGGGGCTGGGTAACACTGAAGCTTTCTTT. It yields the protein CASNKQGLGNTEAFF.

This clonotype was counted between two and nine times. The gene calls are TRBV4-1 and TRBJ2-2; D may be TRBD2 (6 bases). This CDR3 region has 16 residues. CDR1 and CDR2 (germline): MGHRA, YSYEKL. Trimming pared 0 bases from V and 2 bases from J, leaving 10 bases between. The CDR3 sequence is CASSQDPGVNTGELFF. DNA of the CDR3: TGCGCCAGCAGCCAAGACCCGGGAGTTAACACCGGGGAGCTGTTTTTT.

This chain uses TRBV20-1 with TRBJ1-6; D is unclear. V dropped 3 bases and J dropped 9 bases, with 15 bases sitting between them. Looked up from germline, CDR1 is DFQATT and CDR2 is SNEGSKA (reference sequence). The CDR3 is made up of 14 amino acids. CDR3 loop: CSASLRGTTSPLHF. DNA for the CDR3: TGCAGTGCTAGTTTGCGGGGAACTACTTCACCCCTCCACTTT.

Many counts were recorded for this clonotype. CDR3 nucleotide sequence: TGCAGTGCCATACGGGGGACGGTTGTCAATCAGCCCCAGCATTTT. The encoded protein is CSAIRGTVVNQPQHF. The gene calls are TRBV20-1 and TRBJ1-5; D perhaps matches TRBD1 (5 bases). Germline values: CDR1 DFQATT, CDR2 SNEGSKA (reference sequence). The CDR3 is 15 residues long. V lost 6 bases and J 3 bases, leaving 18 bases between the germline ends.

With regard to this clonotype: A junction boundary mismatches the germline segment, possibly from a read error. J is TRBJ1-3 and V is TRBV20-1, with 7 bases identical to TRBD1. The germline V gene encodes CDR1 DFQATT and CDR2 SNEGSKA (reference sequence). This CDR3 comprises 14 residues. The CDR3 nucleotides are TGCAGTGTTTTTGCCGGGACAGCTGGAAGCACCATATATTTT. Its translation: CSVFAGTAGSTIYF.

This clonotype was observed at least ten times. This chain links TRBV11-2 with TRBJ2-2, with D maybe TRBD1 (6 bases). Deletions cut 5 bases from V and 3 bases from J, with 10 bases between. This CDR3 is 14 amino acids long. CDR1 SGHAT and CDR2 FQNNGV come from the germline V gene. The CDR3 loop reads CASSPGQHTGELFF. The CDR3 DNA reads TGTGCCAGCAGCCCAGGACAGCACACCGGGGAGCTGTTTTTT.

The chain links TRBV7-9 to TRBJ1-1; no clear D. Germline lookup yields CDR1 SEHNR and CDR2 FQNEAQ (reference sequence). V lost 3 bases and J 7 bases, leaving 6 bases between the germline ends. This CDR3 comprises 11 residues. The CDR3 region has the DNA TGTGCCAGCAGCTTCTTGGATGAAGCTTTCTTT. As protein: CASSFLDEAFF.